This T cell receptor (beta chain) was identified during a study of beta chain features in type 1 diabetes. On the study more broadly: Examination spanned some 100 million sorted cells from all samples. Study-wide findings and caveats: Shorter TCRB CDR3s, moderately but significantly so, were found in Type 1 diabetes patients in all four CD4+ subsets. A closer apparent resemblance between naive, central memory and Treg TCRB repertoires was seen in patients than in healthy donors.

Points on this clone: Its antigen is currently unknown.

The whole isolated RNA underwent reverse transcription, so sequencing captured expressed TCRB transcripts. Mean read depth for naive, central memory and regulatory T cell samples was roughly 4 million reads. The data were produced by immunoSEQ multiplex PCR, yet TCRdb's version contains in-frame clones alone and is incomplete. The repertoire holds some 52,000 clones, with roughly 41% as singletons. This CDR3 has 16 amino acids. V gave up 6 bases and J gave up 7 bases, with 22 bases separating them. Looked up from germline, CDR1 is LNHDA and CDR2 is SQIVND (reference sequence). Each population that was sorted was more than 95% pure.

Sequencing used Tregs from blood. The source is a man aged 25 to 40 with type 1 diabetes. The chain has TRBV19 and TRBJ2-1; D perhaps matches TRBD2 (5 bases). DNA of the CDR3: TGTGCCAGTAGCGGTTTAGGCGGGCGCTCTAGGAATGAGCAGTTCTTC. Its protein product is CASSGLGGRSRNEQFF.